These T cell receptor beta chains were read from a single sample in a study of blood T cell repertoires in COVID-19. The table came from immunoSEQ multiplex PCR; TCRdb's copy has only in-frame clones and leaves some out. This sample has around 49,000 clones, with roughly 90% found just once. Sequencing used peripheral blood. The receptors were sampled from a human donor in a cohort sampled during active COVID-19. Both conserved end residues are part of each CDR3. The D gene is left open where the match is weak. Where a row states a size, it is once, few, many or the class of an expanded clone; other rows omit it.

cdr3_aa	cdr3_nt	d_call	clone_size	v_call	j_call
CASNDRSTNEKLFF	TGTGCCAGTAACGACAGATCAACTAATGAAAAACTGTTTTTT	.	.	TRBV19	TRBJ1-4
CASSYRAGNGYTF	TGTGCCAGCAGTTACCGTGCAGGGAATGGCTACACCTTC	.	.	TRBV6-2/TRBV6-3	TRBJ1-2
CAISEPRQGGGDETQYF	TGTGCCATCAGTGAGCCAAGACAGGGCGGGGGGGACGAGACCCAGTACTTC	TRBD2	.	TRBV10-3	TRBJ2-5
CASRGKGVGYGYTF	TGTGCCAGCAGGGGAAAGGGGGTCGGCTATGGCTACACCTTC	.	.	TRBV14	TRBJ1-2
CAISPLTDSGNTIYF	TGTGCCATCAGCCCATTAACAGACTCTGGAAACACCATATATTTT	.	.	TRBV10-3	TRBJ1-3
CASSLASNTGELFF	TGCGCCAGCAGCTTGGCCTCGAACACCGGGGAGCTGTTTTTT	.	.	TRBV5-1	TRBJ2-2
CASSLTLSTSGSTYEQYF	TGCGCCAGCAGCTTGACTCTTTCAACTAGCGGGAGTACCTACGAGCAGTACTTC	TRBD2	.	TRBV5-1	TRBJ2-7
CASSDRWDTEAFF	TGTGCCAGTAGTGACAGGTGGGACACTGAAGCTTTCTTT	.	.	TRBV19	TRBJ1-1
CASSLERGSTEAFF	TGTGCCAGCAGCTTAGAAAGGGGGAGTACGGAAGCTTTCTTT	.	.	TRBV7-2	TRBJ1-1
CASSAQGAFTGELFF	TGTGCCAGCAGCGCACAGGGGGCGTTCACCGGGGAGCTGTTTTTT	TRBD1	.	TRBV9	TRBJ2-2
CASSLAGRGDEQFF	TGTGCCAGCAGCTTAGCAGGCAGGGGCGATGAGCAGTTCTTC	.	medium-sized	TRBV7-8	TRBJ2-1
CASSLDRGDPQYF	TGTGCCAGCAGCTTAGATCGGGGGGACCCGCAGTATTTT	TRBD2	.	TRBV11-2	TRBJ2-3
CATSRELREAYEQYF	TGTGCCACCAGCAGAGAGTTGCGGGAGGCCTACGAGCAGTACTTC	TRBD2	.	TRBV15	TRBJ2-7
CASSVTPHGNTIYF	TGTGCCAGCAGCGTTACCCCACATGGAAACACCATATATTTT	.	.	TRBV9	TRBJ1-3
CASSPLGGGLSYEQYF	TGTGCCAGCTCACCGCTCGGGGGGGGCCTCTCCTACGAGCAGTACTTC	TRBD2	.	TRBV18	TRBJ2-7
CASSRGQGIGYTF	TGTGCCAGCAGCCGCGGACAGGGGATTGGCTACACCTTC	TRBD1	.	TRBV11-2	TRBJ1-2
CATRQGLGGYTF	TGTGCCACTCGACAGGGATTGGGCGGCTACACCTTC	TRBD1	once	TRBV6-5	TRBJ1-2
CASSSPLERQYF	TGTGCCAGCAGTTCGCCGCTAGAAAGGCAGTACTTC	.	.	TRBV28	TRBJ2-7
CSVLGSSRDVGNTIYF	TGCAGCGTTCTCGGGAGCTCCCGGGACGTTGGAAACACCATATATTTT	.	.	TRBV29-1	TRBJ1-3
CASSKRGQGTDTQYF	TGTGCCAGCAGCAAACGGGGACAGGGGACAGATACGCAGTATTTT	.	.	TRBV21-1	TRBJ2-3
CSVGGTGNSPLHF	TGCAGCGTTGGCGGGACCGGTAATTCACCCCTCCACTTT	.	few	TRBV29-1	TRBJ1-6
CASSLEVRGGGLQETQYF	TGTGCCAGCAGCTTAGAGGTCCGTGGAGGGGGCCTTCAAGAGACCCAGTACTTC	.	.	TRBV7-7	TRBJ2-5
CASSVGAGYNEQFF	TGTGCCAGCAGCGTAGGGGCGGGGTACAATGAGCAGTTCTTC	.	once	TRBV9	TRBJ2-1
CASSPRAGLQETQYF	TGTGCCAGCTCACCACGGGCCGGCCTGCAAGAGACCCAGTACTTC	.	.	TRBV18	TRBJ2-5
CASSQTQSKTGWGPRSTGELFF	TGCGCCAGCAGCCAGACACAATCAAAGACAGGGTGGGGTCCACGCTCCACCGGGGAGCTGTTTTTT	TRBD1	.	TRBV5-1	TRBJ2-2
CASSGTDYGYTF	TGTGCCAGCAGTGGGACTGATTATGGCTACACCTTC	.	.	TRBV2	TRBJ1-2
CASSYSRANEQFF	TGTGCCAGCAGTTACTCGAGAGCGAATGAGCAGTTCTTC	.	.	TRBV6-2/TRBV6-3	TRBJ2-1
CASSQGGSLPQGIETQYF	TGTGCCAGCAGCCAAGGTGGGTCTCTCCCACAGGGGATCGAGACCCAGTACTTC	TRBD1	.	TRBV3-1/TRBV3-2	TRBJ2-5